The present T cell receptor (beta chain) was sequenced within a study of blood T cells in healthy people across ages. Study-wide results and limits: Strongly correlated with naive T cell percentage was TCR beta diversity. Among long-lived donors, naive CD4+ cells were more numerous and diversity higher than in aged donors.

Drawn from each donor were 8.5 to 10 milliliters of peripheral blood. This clonotype occurred once. Its antigen is not identified. A second PCR of 7 to 11 cycles used a sample-barcoded 5' primer and a J-beta primer mix. Tagging of each cDNA molecule was performed by a template-switch adaptor with 12 random nucleotides. One entry per CDR3 protein, called by TCRdb with MiXCR from the 5' RACE reads. The sample consists of hundreds of thousands of distinct CDR3 sequences, approximately 53% of them appearing once. The TCR comes from a man aged 40-49 years in good health. Material for sequencing was blood.

The CDR3 loop reads CASSPQHEQFF. Here the CDR3 DNA reads TGTGCCAGCAGCCCTCAGCACGAGCAGTTCTTC. J is TRBJ2-1 and V is TRBV7-9; unclear D gene. Deletions cut 5 bases from V and 10 bases from J, with 9 bases between. The CDR3 spans 11 residues. The germline V gene has CDR1 SEHNR and CDR2 FQNEAQ (reference sequence).